Listed here are 22 T cell receptor beta chains from one sample, sequenced in a study of blood T cell repertoires in COVID-19. Here immunoSEQ multiplex PCR was the method, and the copy in TCRdb shows in-frame clones only, minus some. Of 95,000 or so clones in the sample, less than 85% were seen once. Sequencing used peripheral blood. These receptors were collected from a woman older than 75 with active or convalescent COVID-19.

The rearrangement joins TRBV19 to TRBJ2-7; 7 bases are shared with TRBD2. The CDR3 totals 14 residues. CDR1 LNHDA and CDR2 SQIVND come from the germline V gene (reference sequence). Trimming removed 3 bases from V and 5 bases from J; junction bases left unmatched: 7. The CDR3 DNA is TGTGCCAGTAGTATTTCGGTAGCGGGTCACGAGCAGTACTTC. Translation gives CASSISVAGHEQYF. Combining the CDR3 with reference TRBV19 and TRBJ2-7 gives the whole variable domain DGGITQSPKYLFRKEGQNVTLSCEQNLNHDAMYWYRQDPGQGLRLIYYSQIVNDFQKGDIAEGYSVSREKKESFPLTVTSAQKNPTAFYLCASSISVAGHEQYFGPGTRLTVT.

This clone has just one count. This chain connects TRBV7-2 to TRBJ1-1; D perhaps matches TRBD1 (6 bases). V lost 2 bases and J 7 bases, leaving 11 bases between the germline ends. The CDR3 consists of 13 residues. Germline V gene lookup returns CDR1 SGHTA and CDR2 FQGNSA. CDR3 loop: CASSLLGRGEAFF. The CDR3 region has the DNA TGTGCCAGCAGCTTATTGGGCAGGGGTGAAGCTTTCTTT.

Comment on this clone: One end of the junction does not line up with germline, which may come from a read error. This chain connects TRBV5-1 to TRBJ1-1; TRBD1 aligns across 7 bases. Germline V CDR1 and CDR2: SGHRS, YFSETQ. There are 14 residues in the CDR3. The CDR3 region is CASSLEYRGTEAFF. CDR3 bases: TGTGCCAGCAGCTTGGAATACAGGGGCACTGAAGCTTTCTTT.

This rearrangement joins TRBV20-1 to TRBJ1-5; 8 bases are shared with TRBD1. Germline CDR1 and CDR2: DFQATT and SNEGSKA (reference sequence). The V segment lost 3 bases and the J segment 5 bases; nucleotides outside the gene matches: 3. The CDR3 consists of 13 residues. The CDR3 sequence is CSASGQGHQPQHF. The CDR3 DNA reads as TGCAGTGCTAGTGGACAGGGACATCAGCCCCAGCATTTT.

In this sample, this clone turned up a few times. The CDR3 loop is CASSTSHNYGYTF. The CDR3 DNA reads as TGTGCCAGCAGCACGAGCCATAACTATGGCTACACCTTC. The chain uses TRBV2 and TRBJ1-2; no firm D call. V shed 6 bases and J shed 1 base, with 9 bases lying between them. The CDR3 totals 13 residues. Germline CDR1 SNHLY, CDR2 FYNNEI.

V gene TRBV6-1 combines with J gene TRBJ1-2; D is perhaps TRBD1 (6 bases). This CDR3 is built from 15 residues. Germline CDR1 and CDR2: MNHNS and SASEGT. V was shortened by 1 base and J by 8 bases, with 17 bases between the two germline ends. CDR3 sequence (DNA): TGTGCCAGCAGTGAAGTTGGACAGTGGGTCGAGGGCTACACCTTC. Translated, it gives CASSEVGQWVEGYTF.

On this clone: At one end the junction does not follow the germline gene, possibly because of a read error. The chain has TRBV5-1 and TRBJ2-7, with D perhaps TRBD1 (6 bases). This CDR3 contains 12 residues. Germline CDR1 reads SGHRS; CDR2 reads YFSETQ. The CDR3 loop is CASNQQGGEQYF. The CDR3 nucleotides are TGTGCCAGCAATCAACAGGGCGGCGAGCAGTACTTC.

The chain recombines TRBV28 with TRBJ2-6; 11 nucleotides match TRBD2. The junction had 1 base not matched to a gene; V was cut back by 1 base and J by 2 bases. Per the germline V gene, CDR1 is MDHEN and CDR2 is SYDVKM. The CDR3 has 17 amino acids. CDR3 residues: CASSLLGLAAGANVLTF. CDR3 nucleotides: TGTGCCAGCAGTTTATTGGGACTAGCGGCTGGGGCCAACGTCCTGACTTTC.

The chain has TRBV10-3 and TRBJ2-5; D unclear. CDR3 length: 16 amino acids. V was trimmed by 0 bases and J by 2 bases, leaving 13 bases between them. Germline CDR1 reads ENHRY; CDR2 reads SYGVKD. The CDR3 sequence is CAISESKQRLQETQYF. The CDR3 DNA reads as TGTGCCATCAGTGAGTCGAAGCAGCGTCTGCAAGAGACCCAGTACTTC.

The genes are TRBV4-1 and TRBJ1-6, with D possibly matching TRBD1 (5 bases). This CDR3 spans 16 amino acids. Trimming removed 2 bases at V and 9 bases at J, with 17 bases between. Germline CDR1 reads MGHRA; CDR2 reads YSYEKL. In DNA form, the CDR3 reads TGCGCCAGCAGCCAATCTCCAGGATTTCAGGGTTCACCCCTCCACTTT. Translation gives CASSQSPGFQGSPLHF.

V gene TRBV2 combines with J gene TRBJ2-1; D unresolved. V lost 4 bases and J 4 bases, leaving 2 bases between the germline ends. Looked up from germline, CDR1 is SNHLY and CDR2 is FYNNEI. The CDR3 length is 11 residues. The CDR3 region is CASSAYNEQFF. Here the CDR3 DNA reads TGTGCCAGCAGTGCTTACAATGAGCAGTTCTTC.

The gene calls are TRBV28 and TRBJ2-7, with D unresolved. With 6 bases removed from V and 4 bases from J, the gap between germline ends came to 13 bases. The CDR3 has 13 amino acids. CDR1 is MDHEN and CDR2 is SYDVKM in the germline V gene. DNA for the CDR3: TGTGCCAGCAGCTCCTCCCCGAGATACGAGCAGTACTTC. Translated: CASSSSPRYEQYF.

This rearrangement joins TRBV2 to TRBJ2-7, with 7 bases that match TRBD1. V gave up 3 bases and J gave up 3 bases; unmatched junction bases: 5. Germline V gene lookup returns CDR1 SNHLY and CDR2 FYNNEI. The CDR3 consists of 14 residues. CDR3 sequence reads: CASSDMAGGYEQYF. Here the CDR3 DNA reads TGTGCCAGCAGTGACATGGCAGGGGGCTACGAGCAGTACTTC.

The chain is built from TRBV9 and TRBJ1-2; D might be TRBD1 (6 bases). This CDR3 spans 14 amino acids. The V end was cut by 4 bases, the J end by 7 bases, with 17 bases between. Germline V gene sequence: CDR1 SGDLS, CDR2 YYNGEE. CDR3: CASSPPQGRVGYTF. In nucleotides, the CDR3 is TGTGCCAGCAGCCCGCCCCAGGGGCGGGTTGGCTACACCTTC.

This clone was observed a single time. CDR3 in amino acids: CASSSLTGTNTEAFF. The CDR3 DNA follows: TGCGCCAGCAGCTCCCTGACAGGGACGAACACTGAAGCTTTCTTT. The rearrangement joins TRBV5-1 to TRBJ1-1, with TRBD1 matching over 7 bases. Looked up from germline, CDR1 is SGHRS and CDR2 is YFSETQ. V shed 3 bases, J shed 1 base, and the junction held 6 bases outside the gene matches. CDR3 length: 15 residues. The full variable domain, with the rest looked up from reference TRBV5-1 and TRBJ1-1, is KAGVTQTPRYLIKTRGQQVTLSCSPISGHRSVSWYQQTPGQGLQFLFEYFSETQRNKGNFPGRFSGRQFSNSRSEMNVSTLELGDSALYLCASSSLTGTNTEAFFGQGTRLTVV.

The rearrangement uses TRBV6-2 or TRBV6-3 and TRBJ1-2; TRBD1 agrees at 7 bases. V lost 3 bases to trimming and J lost 11 bases; unmatched junction nucleotides: 9. The CDR3 loop spans 13 amino acids. The V gene's germline CDR1 is MNHEY and CDR2 SVGEGT. The CDR3 bases are TGTGCCAGCAGTTATGGGACAGCCTCTACGTACACCTTC. Protein product: CASSYGTASTYTF.

V is TRBV27 and J is TRBJ1-5; no firm D call. From germline, CDR1 is MNHEY and CDR2 SMNVEV (reference sequence). The CDR3 is made up of 13 amino acids. The ends were cut back, 5 bases at V and 0 bases at J, with 5 bases in the middle. CDR3 DNA: TGTGCCAGCAGTCCGTCTAGCAATCAGCCCCAGCATTTT. Its translation: CASSPSSNQPQHF.

This chain links TRBV6-5 with TRBJ1-2; possibly TRBD1 for D (5 bases). Germline V lookup: CDR1 MNHEY, CDR2 SVGAGI. Trimming shortened V by 2 bases and J by 3 bases, and 10 bases separated the two germline ends. The CDR3 is made up of 14 amino acids. The CDR3 DNA sequence: TGTGCCAGCAGTTACGGGCGGGGGTACTATGGCTACACCTTC. Its protein product is CASSYGRGYYGYTF.

The chain employs TRBV2 and TRBJ2-4; maybe TRBD2 (6 bases). The CDR3 is 15 amino acids. With 8 bases removed from V and 1 base from J, the gap between germline ends came to 15 bases. In germline, CDR1 is SNHLY, CDR2 FYNNEI. CDR3 protein: CASWGTGVAKNIQYF. CDR3 nucleotides: TGTGCCAGCTGGGGTACGGGAGTGGCCAAAAACATTCAGTACTTC.

This clone was counted once. The V call is TRBV10-3, the J call TRBJ2-3; unclear D gene. Germline V lookup: CDR1 ENHRY, CDR2 SYGVKD. CDR3 size: 16 residues. With 11 bases removed from V and 0 bases from J, the gap between germline ends came to 21 bases. In DNA, the CDR3 is TGTGCCTCCTCGATAAGAGGTTCTACTAGCACAGATACGCAGTATTTT. This sequence encodes CASSIRGSTSTDTQYF.

This clone was seen more than once but under ten times. The chain uses TRBV24-1 and TRBJ2-1, with 7 bases matching TRBD1. V was pared by 4 bases and J by 10 bases, with 6 bases of the junction left unmatched. The CDR3 sequence is 13 residues long. The germline gives CDR1 KGHDR, CDR2 SFDVKD. The CDR3 loop reads CATSDPGQVEQFF. The DNA of the CDR3 is TGTGCCACCAGTGACCCCGGACAGGTCGAGCAGTTCTTC.

As concerns this clone: Compared with germline, one end of the junction differs, possibly owing to a read error. The rearrangement links TRBV5-1 to TRBJ2-2; D gene uncertain. The CDR3 loop spans 15 amino acids. Germline CDR1 reads SGHRS; CDR2 reads YFSETQ. This CDR3 is CASSLDPTNTGELFF. In nucleotides, the CDR3 is TGTGCCAGCAGCTTGGATCCAACGAACACCGGGGAGCTGTTTTTT.